Included here is one TCR beta chain sequence, with context. Whole blood served as the source of total RNA, and no T cell sorting took place. This sample was included in a study of monozygotic twins with inflammatory bowel disease. UMIs containing a 6-nucleotide sample barcode were added via template switching. Using the 5' RACE reads, TCRdb records one entry per CDR3 protein without DNA. In total, the table holds 200,000 to 250,000 distinct CDR3 sequences. Germline loops: CDR1 SGDLS, CDR2 YYNGEE. CDR3 length: 14 amino acids. The specimen sequenced was blood. This clonotype originated in a human donor with ulcerative colitis or Crohn's disease, or a healthy co-twin of an affected twin (not recorded which). V is TRBV9 and J is TRBJ1-3; TCRdb selects TRBD1, and the lack of DNA leaves this call unchecked. The chain's CDR3 is CASSKRQNGNTIYF.